The present T cell receptor (beta chain) was sequenced within a study of T cells in Graves' hyperthyroidism and ophthalmopathy. Findings and caveats of the study: Blood held most thyroid clonotypes expanded above 0.001 frequency. Model-based prediction identified ophthalmopathy a median around 6.5 months prior to its onset.

Amplified regions were TCR beta CDR3 sequences from RNA transcripts. A first-round RT-PCR of the TCR CDR3 used the HTBI primer set. TCRdb used MiXCR to reprocess the multiplex PCR reads, holding one entry per CDR3 protein. The table records about 300,000 distinct CDR3 sequences, around 16% of them present only once. This clonotype appeared a few times. Its specificity is not known. Thyroid ultrasound and orbital computed tomography, with clinical symptoms and serum thyroxine and TRAb, informed diagnoses. PBMCs were collected from a roughly 9.7 ml volume of fresh peripheral blood. Germline-derived CDR1 and CDR2 are SEHNR and FQNEAQ (reference sequence). The CDR3 covers 16 residues. Trimming removed 5 bases from V and 0 bases from J, with 16 bases in between.

The sample was blood. The chain couples TRBV7-9 to TRBJ1-1, with D unclear. This TCR was sampled from a young man with Graves' hyperthyroidism. The CDR3 DNA reads TGTGCCAGCAGCCCTCCAAGATTATACATGAACACTGAAGCTTTCTTT. Protein product: CASSPPRLYMNTEAFF.